A selection of T cell receptor beta chains follows, all from one sample in a study of PD-1 blockade in classical Hodgkin lymphoma. Sequencing used immunoSEQ multiplex PCR; TCRdb keeps in-frame clones, though not all of them. Of nearly 55,000 clones listed, more than 65% are singletons. Sequenced material: peripheral blood mononuclear cells (PBMCs), taken at baseline. All receptors come from a human donor with classical Hodgkin lymphoma. The CDR3 runs from the conserved cysteine through the conserved F or W. A D gene is named only where the DNA matches it firmly. Size tells how often a clone was seen (once, few, many) or the class of an expanded clone, and some rows leave it out.

v_gene	j_gene	d_gene	abundance	CDR3nt	CDR3aa
TRBV15	TRBJ1-4	.	.	TGTGCCACCAGCAGAAGGACGGTTTCTAATGAAAAACTGTTTTTT	CATSRRTVSNEKLFF
TRBV7-2	TRBJ2-7	.	.	TGTGCCAGCAGCTTAGTCCAGGGTAGCGCCTACGAGCAGTACTTC	CASSLVQGSAYEQYF
TRBV2	TRBJ1-5	TRBD1	.	TGTGCCAGCAGTCCCGAGGGAGGGGGCGGACAGCCCCAGCATTTT	CASSPEGGGGQPQHF
TRBV19	TRBJ1-5	.	once	TGTGCCAGTAGTATAGTGGGGGGACCCAATCAGCCCCAGCATTTT	CASSIVGGPNQPQHF
TRBV20-1	TRBJ1-2	.	few	TGCATTCAGGGCTCGAGCTATGGCTACACCTTC	CIQGSSYGYTF
TRBV15	TRBJ2-1	.	.	TGTGCCACCAGCAGAGAGGCGGCCAGCTCCTACAATGAGCAGTTCTTC	CATSREAASSYNEQFF
TRBV9	TRBJ2-1	TRBD2	.	TGTGCCAGCAATCCGGGACTAGCCTCCTACAATGAGCAGTTCTTC	CASNPGLASYNEQFF
TRBV18	TRBJ1-2	.	.	TGTGCCAGCTCACTCCCCGGAATATATGGTGGCTACACCTTC	CASSLPGIYGGYTF
TRBV12-5	TRBJ2-5	.	once	TGTGCTAGTGGTTTGGGCTCGGAGACCCAGTACTTC	CASGLGSETQYF
TRBV18	TRBJ1-1	TRBD1	.	TGTGCCAGCTCAGGTGGGCCACAGGGGATTGAGGTTGAAGCTTTCTTT	CASSGGPQGIEVEAFF
TRBV30	TRBJ1-1	.	.	TGTGCCTGGAAGTACCGTTGGACTGAAGCTTTCTTT	CAWKYRWTEAFF
TRBV30	TRBJ2-1	.	once	TGTGCCTGGAGAAAGCGGGTGTTTGCTAATGAGCAGTTCTTC	CAWRKRVFANEQFF
TRBV7-2	TRBJ2-1	TRBD2	.	TGTGCCAGCAGCCCCCACGAGGGACTAGCGGGAGCGTACAATGAGCAGTTCTTC	CASSPHEGLAGAYNEQFF
TRBV5-1	TRBJ2-7	.	.	TGCGCCAGCAGCTCTCGCCCGGACACGTCCTACGAGCAGTACTTC	CASSSRPDTSYEQYF
TRBV5-4	TRBJ1-4	.	.	TGTGCCAGCAGCTCAACTAATGAAAAACTGTTTTTT	CASSSTNEKLFF
TRBV7-2	TRBJ1-4	TRBD1	.	TGTGCCAGCAGCCGACAGGGGAGGCCTAATGAAAAACTGTTTTTT	CASSRQGRPNEKLFF
TRBV5-1	TRBJ1-1	.	.	TGCGCCAGCAGCTTAGAAGGGGACGTGTTAGCTTTCTTT	CASSLEGDVLAFF
TRBV4-3	TRBJ2-2	.	.	TGCGCCAGCAGCCGGGGGGATGGAATCGGGGAGCTGTTTTTT	CASSRGDGIGELFF
TRBV30	TRBJ2-5	.	.	TGTGCCTGGAGTGGACAGCCGCGCGGTACCCAGTACTTC	CAWSGQPRGTQYF
TRBV4-3	TRBJ1-2	.	.	TGCGCCAGCAGCCCTAACATGGCCGCGATCTATGGCTACACCTTC	CASSPNMAAIYGYTF
TRBV12-2	TRBJ2-6	.	.	TGTGCAAGTCGCGCAGGCGTAGGGGGCTACTCTGGGGCCAACGTCCTGACTTTC	CASRAGVGGYSGANVLTF
TRBV11-3	TRBJ1-2	.	.	TGTGCCAGCAGCAAGGGACCGGAGGCCTATGGCTACACCTTC	CASSKGPEAYGYTF
TRBV7-8	TRBJ1-1	.	.	TGTGCCAGCAGCAGTCTAAGGGAGGGCACTGAAGCTTTCTTT	CASSSLREGTEAFF
TRBV7-2	TRBJ2-3	TRBD2	.	TGTGCCAGCAGCCATCCTAGCGGGAGCACAGATACGCAGTATTTT	CASSHPSGSTDTQYF
TRBV29-1	TRBJ1-1	.	.	TGCAGCGTCTTTTTATCGGGACGACCCACTGAAGCTTTCTTT	CSVFLSGRPTEAFF
TRBV7-6	TRBJ2-1	TRBD1	.	TGTGCCAGCAGCTTATCACCCCTCCTCCCGGGACAGGCTTACAATGAGCAGTTCTTC	CASSLSPLLPGQAYNEQFF
TRBV4-3	TRBJ1-1	TRBD1	once	TGCGCCAGCAGCCAAGGGACAGGGCGGACTGAAGCTTTCTTT	CASSQGTGRTEAFF
TRBV7-9	TRBJ2-5	.	.	TGTGCCAGCAGTCGTACCGGGCTGACAACGGAGACCCAGTACTTC	CASSRTGLTTETQYF
TRBV19	TRBJ2-1	TRBD2	.	TGTGCCAGTAGTACCGGACTAGCGGGAGGGGCTGAGCAGTTCTTC	CASSTGLAGGAEQFF
TRBV6-1	TRBJ1-1	.	.	TGTGCCAGCGGCGGGCTTATGAACACTGAAGCTTTCTTT	CASGGLMNTEAFF
TRBV6-1	TRBJ1-3	.	.	TGTGCCAGCAGTGAAGCGGTTTTGGGAAACACCATATATTTT	CASSEAVLGNTIYF
TRBV7-9	TRBJ1-1	.	.	TGTGCCAGCAGCTTAGCGGACAGAGAGAACACTGAAGCTTTCTTT	CASSLADRENTEAFF
TRBV5-6	TRBJ2-3	TRBD1	.	TGTGCCAGCAGCCCGACAGGGGGGATAGATACGCAGTATTTT	CASSPTGGIDTQYF
TRBV19	TRBJ2-5	.	once	TGTGCCAGTAGTACCGTTCCATCGGAGACCCAGTACTTC	CASSTVPSETQYF
TRBV9	TRBJ2-3	.	.	TGTGCCAGCAGCGTAGATCTCTTAGATACGCAGTATTTT	CASSVDLLDTQYF
TRBV5-1	TRBJ1-2	TRBD1	.	TGCGCCAGCGCCCTGGACAGGTTTGGTGGCTACACCTTC	CASALDRFGGYTF
TRBV4-2	TRBJ2-5	.	once	TGTGCCAGCAGCCAAGGAAATTCGCGGGGCCTAATGTACCAAGAGACCCAGTACTTC	CASSQGNSRGLMYQETQYF
TRBV29-1	TRBJ2-2	TRBD1	.	TGCAGCGCACAGGGGCCCGTGAACACCGGGGAGCTGTTTTTT	CSAQGPVNTGELFF
TRBV6-5	TRBJ2-6	.	.	TGTGCCAGCAGTCGACCTTACAGGGGGGCCAACGTCCTGACTTTC	CASSRPYRGANVLTF